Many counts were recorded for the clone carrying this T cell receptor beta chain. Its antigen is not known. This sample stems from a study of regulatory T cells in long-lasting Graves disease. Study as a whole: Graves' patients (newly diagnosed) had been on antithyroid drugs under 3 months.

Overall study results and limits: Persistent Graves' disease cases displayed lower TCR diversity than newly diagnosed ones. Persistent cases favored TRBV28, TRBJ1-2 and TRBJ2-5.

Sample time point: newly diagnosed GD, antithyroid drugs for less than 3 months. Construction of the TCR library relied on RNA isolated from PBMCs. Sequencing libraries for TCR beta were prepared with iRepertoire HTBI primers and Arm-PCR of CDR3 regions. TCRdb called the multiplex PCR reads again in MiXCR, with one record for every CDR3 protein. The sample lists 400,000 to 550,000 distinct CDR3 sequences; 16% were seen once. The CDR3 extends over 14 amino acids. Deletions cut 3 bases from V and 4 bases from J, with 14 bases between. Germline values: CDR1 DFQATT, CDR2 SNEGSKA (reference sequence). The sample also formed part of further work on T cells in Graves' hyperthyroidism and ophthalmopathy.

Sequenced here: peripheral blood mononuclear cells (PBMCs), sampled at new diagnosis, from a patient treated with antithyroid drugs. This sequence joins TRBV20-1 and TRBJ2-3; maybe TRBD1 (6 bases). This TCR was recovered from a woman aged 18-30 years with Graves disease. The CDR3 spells CSASRATGSDTQYF. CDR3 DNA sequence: TGCAGTGCTAGCCGGGCTACAGGGTCAGATACGCAGTATTTT.